A single sample gave rise to the 15 T cell receptor beta chains below, sequenced in a study of human T cells and chemical hapten exposure. TCRdb recomputed calls from the RACE reads with MiXCR, one row per CDR3 protein. The table records some 150,000 distinct CDR3 sequences, approximately 12% of them present only once. This sample's time point: patch test 2, 6 weeks after DPC sensitization. Treatment indicated: therapeutic diphenylcyclopropenone sensitization with weekly scalp DPC. The sequenced sample was whole blood, obtained in connection with sensitization to the hapten diphenylcyclopropenone (DPC). Receptors originate from a woman between 45 and 65 years old with alopecia areata. Some clones in this sample may be carry-over from other donors' samples.

This clonotype was counted ten times or more. V and J are TRBV9 and TRBJ1-1; D might be TRBD1 (6 bases). Deletions cut 2 bases from V and 4 bases from J, with 12 bases between. The germline V gene has CDR1 SGDLS and CDR2 YYNGEE. The CDR3 is 14 amino acids. The DNA for the CDR3 is TGTGCCAGCAGCGTTAAGGGGGAGGGCACTGAAGCTTTCTTT. Translating gives CASSVKGEGTEAFF.

This clonotype was seen a handful of times. The chain joins TRBV5-4 to TRBJ2-1; 8 bases match TRBD2. After removal of 1 base from V and 7 bases from J, the junction contained 13 bases not matched to a gene. This CDR3 spans 17 amino acids. Germline loops: CDR1 SGHNT, CDR2 YYREEE (reference sequence). CDR3 residues: CASSLRTSGRRSNEQFF. CDR3 nucleotide sequence: TGTGCCAGCAGCTTGAGAACTAGCGGTAGAAGGTCAAATGAGCAGTTCTTC.

This clonotype was seen more than once but under ten times. The J gene is TRBJ2-5, the V gene TRBV12-3 or TRBV12-4; D call uncertain. This CDR3 spans 13 amino acids. The V end was cut by 6 bases, the J end by 4 bases, with 12 bases between. The CDR3: CASSPRAPETQYF. The CDR3 DNA reads as TGTGCCAGCAGCCCCAGAGCTCCAGAGACCCAGTACTTC.

This clonotype has only a few counts. J is TRBJ2-3 and V is TRBV20-1, with D perhaps TRBD2 (6 bases). V lost 3 bases, J lost 2 bases, and 15 bases lay in between. This CDR3 region has 15 residues. CDR1 and CDR2 (germline): DFQATT, SNEGSKA (reference sequence). DNA of the CDR3: TGCAGTGCTAGCGATAGAGGAGGGCTCACAGATACGCAGTATTTT. Translating gives CSASDRGGLTDTQYF.

This clonotype was seen a handful of times. V usage is TRBV28 and J usage is TRBJ1-1; D is ambiguous. The CDR3 consists of 11 residues. Germline V gene sequence: CDR1 MDHEN, CDR2 SYDVKM. Trimming took off 10 bases at V and 5 bases at J, with 11 bases between the two ends. This CDR3 reads CATRVGTEAFF. For the CDR3, the DNA is TGTGCCACCCGAGTCGGGACTGAAGCTTTCTTT.

CDR3 residues: CASSVKRGELFF. DNA for the CDR3: TGTGCCAGTAGTGTAAAGCGCGGGGAGCTGTTTTTT. The chain links TRBV19 to TRBJ2-2; D is unresolved. This CDR3 has 12 amino acids. Germline V lookup: CDR1 LNHDA, CDR2 SQIVND (reference sequence). V was trimmed by 5 bases and J by 7 bases, leaving 8 bases between them.

V is TRBV5-6 and J is TRBJ2-2; D ambiguous. Germline CDR1 reads SGHDT; CDR2 reads YYEEEE. The CDR3 runs 15 residues. V was trimmed by 2 bases and J by 4 bases, leaving 12 bases between them. The CDR3 nucleotides read TGTGCCAGCAGCTTTAGGGCGCTGGTCACCGGGGAGCTGTTTTTT. It specifies CASSFRALVTGELFF.

This rearrangement joins TRBV6-2 or TRBV6-3 to TRBJ2-6; D might be TRBD1 (5 bases). This CDR3 is built from 17 residues. Germline V gene data show CDR1 as MNHEY and CDR2 as SVGEGT. V shed 4 bases and J shed 0 bases, with 13 bases lying between them. The DNA of the CDR3 is TGTGCCAGCAGTTCAGGGCAGCGTGGCTCTGGGGCCAACGTCCTGACTTTC. This gives the protein CASSSGQRGSGANVLTF.

There are many counts of this clonotype. V is TRBV7-9 and J is TRBJ1-1, with D possibly being TRBD1 (6 bases). Germline loops: CDR1 SEHNR, CDR2 FQNEAQ (reference sequence). The CDR3 runs to 12 residues. V was clipped by 5 bases and J by 8 bases, with 12 bases between them. In DNA, the CDR3 is TGTGCCAGCAGCCGAGACAGGCTGGAAGCTTTCTTT. Residues: CASSRDRLEAFF.

The genes are TRBV6-5 and TRBJ2-7, with D possibly being TRBD1 (5 bases). Germline V CDR1 and CDR2: MNHEY, SVGAGI. V was clipped by 7 bases and J by 0 bases, with 13 bases between them. The CDR3 consists of 14 residues. Here the CDR3 reads CASTQGISSYEQYF. In DNA form, the CDR3 reads TGTGCCAGCACCCAGGGTATTAGCTCCTACGAGCAGTACTTC.

The chain employs TRBV7-6 and TRBJ1-1; no reliable D call. V lost 0 bases, J lost 6 bases, and 11 bases lay in between. The CDR3 runs to 14 residues. In germline, CDR1 is SGHVS, CDR2 FNYEAQ. The CDR3: CASSLAKGGAEAFF. DNA of the CDR3: TGTGCCAGCAGCTTAGCGAAGGGCGGGGCTGAAGCTTTCTTT.

V is TRBV6-2 or TRBV6-3 and J is TRBJ2-7, with D perhaps TRBD1 or TRBD2 (5 bases each). CDR1 and CDR2 from the germline V gene are MNHEY and SVGEGT. V gave up 4 bases and J gave up 11 bases, with 15 bases separating them. This CDR3 region has 12 residues. CDR3 bases: TGTGCCAGCAGTTCGGGACCTTTCCAGGAGTACTTC. Protein product: CASSSGPFQEYF.

The chain carries TRBV10-1 and TRBJ2-3, with TRBD1 matching over 9 bases. This CDR3 is 15 amino acids long. Germline CDR1 reads WNHNN; CDR2 reads SYGVQD (reference sequence). V trimming: 3 bases; J trimming: 6 bases; junction bases outside the gene matches: 7. DNA of the CDR3: TGCGCCAGCAGTGAATCGACAGGGGGAGAGGATACGCAGTATTTT. The encoded protein is CASSESTGGEDTQYF.

The table lists this clonotype with many counts. The chain combines TRBV9 with TRBJ2-3, with 12 bases aligning to TRBD2. CDR3 length: 17 amino acids. J was trimmed by 4 bases and V by 4 bases; bases with no gene match: 10. CDR1 is SGDLS, CDR2 YYNGEE, per germline. CDR3 amino acids: CASSPRSRLAGADTQYF. The CDR3 DNA reads TGTGCCAGCAGCCCCCGATCACGACTAGCGGGAGCAGATACGCAGTATTTT.

The chain employs TRBV11-3 and TRBJ2-1; D remains ambiguous. This CDR3 has 14 amino acids. Trimming left V 5 bases short and J 5 bases short, with 13 bases between. CDR1 SGHNT and CDR2 YENEEA come from the germline V gene. In DNA form, the CDR3 reads TGTGCCAGCAGCCTTCGGACCCTGGACAATGAGCAGTTCTTC. Translating gives CASSLRTLDNEQFF.